This record concerns one TCR beta chain sequence. The antigen remains undetermined. The data originate from a study of blood T cells in healthy people across ages. Study details: The capture of about one barcoded beta molecule per two T cells was achieved by template switching.

Using a J-beta primer mix together with a sample-barcoded 5' primer, a second PCR was run for roughly 7 to 11 cycles. MiXCR, applied by TCRdb to the 5' RACE reads, yields one record per CDR3 protein. This sample has over 550,000 distinct CDR3 sequences, with roughly 30% found just once. Findings of the study overall: Shifts in expanded clonotypes may have been confounded by donor CMV status, which was unknown.

V dropped 1 base and J dropped 6; count of bases not matched to a gene: 7. This CDR3 has 15 residues. CDR1 and CDR2 from the germline V gene are SEHNR and FQNEAQ (reference sequence). The sequenced sample consisted of blood. The V gene is TRBV7-9, the J gene TRBJ1-1, with 8 bases fitting TRBD1. The clonotype was recovered from a woman of 80 years or more in good health. The CDR3 loop is CASSLVGTGLSEAFF. The CDR3 nucleotides are TGTGCCAGCAGCTTAGTGGGGACAGGTCTTTCTGAAGCTTTCTTT.